The TCR beta chain described here comes from a study of T cell changes during pregnancy in multiple sclerosis. Sequencing used immunoSEQ multiplex PCR; TCRdb keeps in-frame clones, though not all of them. The sample lists about 43,000 clones, roughly 90% occurring once. This CDR3 spans 12 amino acids. Germline CDR1 and CDR2: WNHNN and SYGVQD (reference sequence). The V end lost 0 bases, the J end lost 14 bases, and 8 bases lay between the germline ends. Material: peripheral blood, obtained in the second trimester of pregnancy. The clonotype originates from a female donor in good health, enrolled as a control in a pregnancy study. V and J are TRBV10-1 and TRBJ1-6; no clear D gene. The CDR3 bases are TGCGCCAGCAGTGAGTCTCTCGGGGCCCTCCACTTT. Its translation: CASSESLGALHF.